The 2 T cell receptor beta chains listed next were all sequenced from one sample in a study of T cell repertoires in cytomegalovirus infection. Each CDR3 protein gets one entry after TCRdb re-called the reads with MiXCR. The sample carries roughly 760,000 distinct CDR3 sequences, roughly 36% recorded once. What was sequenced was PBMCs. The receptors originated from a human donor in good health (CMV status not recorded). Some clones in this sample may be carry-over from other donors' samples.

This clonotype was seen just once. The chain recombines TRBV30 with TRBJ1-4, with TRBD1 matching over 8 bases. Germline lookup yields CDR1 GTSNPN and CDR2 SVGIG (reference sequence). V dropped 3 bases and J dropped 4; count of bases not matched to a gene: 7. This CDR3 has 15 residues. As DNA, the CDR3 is TGTGCCTGGAGCCAGGGGGCAGGGGGTAATGAAAAACTGTTTTTT. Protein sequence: CAWSQGAGGNEKLFF.

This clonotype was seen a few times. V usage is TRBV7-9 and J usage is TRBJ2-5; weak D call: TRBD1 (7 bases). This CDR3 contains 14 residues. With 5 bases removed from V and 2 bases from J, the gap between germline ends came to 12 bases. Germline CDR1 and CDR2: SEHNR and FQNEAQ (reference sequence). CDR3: CASSRGTVQETQYF. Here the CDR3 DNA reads TGTGCCAGCAGCCGCGGGACAGTACAAGAGACCCAGTACTTC. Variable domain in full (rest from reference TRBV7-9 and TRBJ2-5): DTGVSQNPRHKITKRGQNVTFRCDPISEHNRLYWYRQTLGQGPEFLTYFQNEAQLEKSRLLSDRFSAERPKGSFSTLEIQRTEQGDSAMYLCASSRGTVQETQYFGPGTRLLVL.